This entry lists 20 T cell receptor beta chains sequenced from one sample in a study of CD8+CD57+ T cells in acquired aplastic anemia. In patients chosen for sequencing, flow cytometry had shown CD8+CD57+ cell expansion. The TCR beta profiling, which covered VDJ combination and CDR3 sequence, was carried out using genomic DNA as the template. In TCRdb, the reads were re-called with MiXCR into one record per CDR3 protein. The table has just over 450,000 distinct CDR3 sequences, around 30% seen once. Sequencing was done on a sample of sorted CD4+, CD8+, or CD8+CD57+ T cells (not recorded which) from PBMCs. The receptors were sampled from a human donor with aplastic anemia.

This clonotype was seen ten or more times. This chain links TRBV7-8 with TRBJ2-5; perhaps TRBD2 as D (7 bases). CDR3 length equals 15 residues. The germline V and J ends were trimmed by 2 bases and 5 bases, with 15 bases remaining between them. In germline, CDR1 is SGHVS, CDR2 FQNEAQ. The CDR3 nucleotides read TGTGCCAGCAGCTTACCCCTCGGGGGGCTGGAGACCCAGTACTTC. Its protein is CASSLPLGGLETQYF.

This clonotype came up many times. The chain employs TRBV10-2 and TRBJ2-5; D uncertain. The CDR3 is 14 amino acids. Germline V gives CDR1 WSHSY, CDR2 SAAADI. Between the trimmed V and J ends, which lost 5 bases and 0 bases, there was a span of 10 bases. This CDR3 is CASSPVPDQETQYF. The CDR3 nucleotides are TGCGCCAGCAGTCCTGTTCCGGACCAAGAGACCCAGTACTTC.

In this sample, this clonotype turned up many times. The chain uses TRBV19 and TRBJ2-1; D gene uncertain. The CDR3 contains 14 residues. Trimming took 3 bases from V and 5 from J, leaving 11 bases between them. Germline CDR1 and CDR2: LNHDA and SQIVND (reference sequence). CDR3 region: CASSIGRTHNEQFF. The CDR3 region has the DNA TGTGCCAGTAGTATCGGCAGGACCCACAATGAGCAGTTCTTC.

This clonotype was recorded a few times. V gene TRBV20-1 combines with J gene TRBJ2-5; D uncertain. V dropped 1 base and J dropped 2 bases, with 11 bases sitting between them. The germline V gene encodes CDR1 DFQATT and CDR2 SNEGSKA (reference sequence). There are 14 residues in the CDR3. The CDR3 spells CSARVGSPQETQYF. CDR3 DNA sequence: TGCAGTGCTAGAGTTGGTAGCCCTCAAGAGACCCAGTACTTC.

This clonotype was seen only a few times. The CDR3 bases are TGTGCCCGTAAATGCGGCCGTCGGGGGGGCTTTGGCACAGATACGCAGTATTTT. Amino acid sequence: CARKCGRRGGFGTDTQYF. The gene calls are TRBV19 and TRBJ2-3, with TRBD2 matching over 8 bases. Germline assignment: CDR1 LNHDA and CDR2 SQIVND (reference sequence). This CDR3 is 18 amino acids long. The ends lost 11 bases at V and 1 base at J; junction bases unmatched: 20.

Comments on this clonotype: A read error may be the cause here, since a much bigger clone is one base away. The CDR3 end shows no conserved phenylalanine or tryptophan, and so a read error is likely. V gene TRBV7-2 combines with J gene TRBJ1-2; no clear D gene. The V and J ends lost 1 base and 5 bases respectively, with 11 bases between them. The CDR3 covers 14 residues. Germline CDR1 reads SGHTA; CDR2 reads FQGNSA. CDR3: CASSLEPRGYGYTS. The CDR3 DNA is TGTGCCAGCAGCTTAGAGCCCCGAGGGTATGGCTACACCTCC.

The V and J genes are TRBV2 and TRBJ1-2; D possibly corresponds to TRBD1 (5 bases). Trimming took off 6 bases at V and 3 bases at J, with 11 bases between the two ends. The CDR3 has 13 amino acids. Germline CDR1 is SNHLY and CDR2 is FYNNEI. In nucleotides, the CDR3 is TGTGCCAGCAGCCAAGGGGCCGACTATGGCTACACCTTC. Translating it yields CASSQGADYGYTF.

This clonotype is a singleton in its sample. The chain recombines TRBV19 with TRBJ1-5, with no clear D. V gave up 6 bases and J gave up 3 bases, with 15 bases separating them. Germline V gives CDR1 LNHDA, CDR2 SQIVND (reference sequence). CDR3 length: 15 amino acids. CDR3 in amino acids: CASRKGSSYNQPQHF. The CDR3 nucleotides are TGTGCCAGTAGGAAGGGCTCTAGCTACAATCAGCCCCAGCATTTT.

This chain joins TRBV19 and TRBJ1-4; 10 bases are a match to TRBD1. Trimming at V came to 4 bases and at J to 7 bases, leaving 12 bases not matched to a gene. The germline V gene encodes CDR1 LNHDA and CDR2 SQIVND (reference sequence). The CDR3 length is 17 residues. CDR3 residues: CASSTTAAGTGVEKLFF. DNA of the CDR3: TGTGCCAGTAGTACTACGGCGGCCGGGACAGGGGTTGAAAAACTGTTTTTT.

The chain uses TRBV19 and TRBJ2-2; D is uncertain. The CDR3 runs to 15 residues. Germline V gene lookup returns CDR1 LNHDA and CDR2 SQIVND (reference sequence). Trimming took off 9 bases at V and 6 bases at J, with 20 bases between the two ends. The CDR3: CASSLAGSNAGELFF. As DNA, the CDR3 is TGTGCCAGCAGCTTGGCTGGCTCCAACGCCGGGGAGCTGTTTTTT.

Points on this clonotype: A much bigger clone sits one base away, suggesting this may be a read error. The rearrangement uses TRBV11-1 and TRBJ1-5; possible D gene TRBD1, 5 bases. V lost 1 base to trimming and J lost 3 bases, with 16 bases between them. The CDR3 covers 17 residues. Germline loops: CDR1 SGHAT, CDR2 FQDESV (reference sequence). DNA of the CDR3: TGTGCCAGCAGCTTAGGATCGGGGCGGGGTATCAATCAGCCCCAGCATTTT. It is translated as CASSLGSGRGINQPQHF.

This clonotype was observed a few times. Written as DNA, the CDR3 is TGCGCCAGCAGCTTTCTGGGACAGGGGAACACTGAAGCTTTCTTT. Its protein product is CASSFLGQGNTEAFF. The genes are TRBV5-1 and TRBJ1-1; TRBD1 agrees at 9 bases. The CDR3 runs to 15 residues. In germline, CDR1 is SGHRS, CDR2 YFSETQ. The trim removed 2 bases at V and 1 base at J, leaving 3 bases unmatched.

This clonotype has just one count. Its ends do not fully match the called genes, so a read error is possible. This chain connects TRBV2 to TRBJ1-1; D perhaps matches TRBD1 (5 bases). Germline V gene lookup returns CDR1 SNHLY and CDR2 FYNNEI. This CDR3 has 15 residues. The CDR3 loop is CASSRNQGVGTGAFF. The DNA of the CDR3 is TGTGCCAGCAGCCGGAACCAGGGAGTGGGCACTGGAGCTTTCTTT.

The rearrangement joins TRBV24-1 to TRBJ2-3; 8 bases are shared with TRBD1. Germline CDR1 is KGHDR and CDR2 is SFDVKD. The CDR3 is 13 residues long. J gave up 2 bases and V 11 bases, and 5 bases lay outside the gene matches. The CDR3 DNA sequence: TGTGCCATCAAGGACAGGGACACAGATACGCAGTATTTT. This encodes CAIKDRDTDTQYF.

Regarding this clonotype: With a much larger clone just one base away, this may be a read error. The CDR3 does not end in the conserved phenylalanine or tryptophan, so this is likely a read error. The chain recombines TRBV5-1 with TRBJ1-2; no clear D gene. Trimming left V 4 bases short and J 8 bases short, with 15 bases between. CDR1 is SGHRS and CDR2 is YFSETQ in the germline V gene. The CDR3 runs 13 residues. The CDR3 here is CASSLDLHRGYTL. DNA for the CDR3: TGCGCCAGCAGCCTGGATTTGCATCGGGGCTACACCCTC.

V gene TRBV2 combines with J gene TRBJ2-5, with D possibly TRBD2 on 5 matching bases. The germline gives CDR1 SNHLY, CDR2 FYNNEI. The CDR3 is made up of 15 amino acids. The V end was cut by 7 bases, the J end by 5 bases, with 20 bases between. The CDR3 here is CASTARSGDRETQYF. In DNA, the CDR3 is TGTGCCAGCACGGCAAGATCCGGGGATCGTGAGACCCAGTACTTC.

In this sample, this clonotype turned up many times. The rearrangement joins TRBV2 to TRBJ1-6, with 7 nucleotides matching TRBD1. The CDR3 spans 13 residues. The V segment lost 10 bases and the J segment 6 bases; nucleotides outside the gene matches: 6. Germline V gives CDR1 SNHLY, CDR2 FYNNEI. The CDR3 DNA is TGTGCCACACAGGGGCTGCTTAATTCACCCCTCCACTTT. It specifies CATQGLLNSPLHF.

Of note for this clonotype: This may come from a read error, since a much larger clone is one base off. This CDR3 fails to terminate in the conserved phenylalanine or tryptophan, so it likely reflects a read error. This chain uses TRBV7-6 with TRBJ2-1; D not resolved. Per germline, CDR1 SGHVS and CDR2 FNYEAQ. V was pared by 4 bases and J by 4 bases, with 8 bases between. The CDR3 spans 13 residues. CDR3 protein: CASSSGRYNEQFL. Written as DNA, the CDR3 is TGTGCCAGCAGCTCCGGACGTTACAATGAGCAGTTCCTC.

This clonotype was seen only a few times. The J gene is TRBJ2-3, the V gene TRBV12-3 or TRBV12-4, with 10 positions matching TRBD1. Trimming at V came to 3 bases and at J to 3 bases, leaving 3 bases not matched to a gene. The CDR3 length is 15 residues. The CDR3 loop is CASSFRTGGTDTQYF. The CDR3 nucleotides read TGTGCCAGCAGTTTCAGGACAGGGGGAACAGATACGCAGTATTTT.

On this clonotype: The conserved final phenylalanine or tryptophan is absent from the CDR3, which likely points to a read error. J is TRBJ1-5 and V is TRBV19; D is perhaps TRBD1 (5 bases). Germline CDR1 is LNHDA and CDR2 is SQIVND (reference sequence). The CDR3 contains 16 residues. The V end was cut by 6 bases, the J end by 4 bases, with 19 bases between. CDR3 bases: TGTGCCAGTAGCAGTACAGGAGCTAGCGGGAATCAGCCCCAGCATTCT. The encoded protein is CASSSTGASGNQPQHS.